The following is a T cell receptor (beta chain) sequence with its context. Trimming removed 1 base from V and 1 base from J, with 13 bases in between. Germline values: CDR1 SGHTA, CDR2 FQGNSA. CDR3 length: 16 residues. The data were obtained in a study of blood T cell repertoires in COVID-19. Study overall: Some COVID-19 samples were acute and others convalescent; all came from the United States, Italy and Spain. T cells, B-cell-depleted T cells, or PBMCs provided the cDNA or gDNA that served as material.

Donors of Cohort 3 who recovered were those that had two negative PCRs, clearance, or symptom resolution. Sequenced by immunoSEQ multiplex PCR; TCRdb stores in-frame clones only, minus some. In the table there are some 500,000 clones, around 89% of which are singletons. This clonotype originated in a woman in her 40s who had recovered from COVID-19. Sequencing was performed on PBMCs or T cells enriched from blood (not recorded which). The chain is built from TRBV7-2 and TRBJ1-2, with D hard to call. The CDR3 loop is CASSLGYSVYNYGYTF. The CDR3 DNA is TGTGCCAGCAGCTTAGGTTATAGTGTTTATAACTATGGCTACACCTTC.